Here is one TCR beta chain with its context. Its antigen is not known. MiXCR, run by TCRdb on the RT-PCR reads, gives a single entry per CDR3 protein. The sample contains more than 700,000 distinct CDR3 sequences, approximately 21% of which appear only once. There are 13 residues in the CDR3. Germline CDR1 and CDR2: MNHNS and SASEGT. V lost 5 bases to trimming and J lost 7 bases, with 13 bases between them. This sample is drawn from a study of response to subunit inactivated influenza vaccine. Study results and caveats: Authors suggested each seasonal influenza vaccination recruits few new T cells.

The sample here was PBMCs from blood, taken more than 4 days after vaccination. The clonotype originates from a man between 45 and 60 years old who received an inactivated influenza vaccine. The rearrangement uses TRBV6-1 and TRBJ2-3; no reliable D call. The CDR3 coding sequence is TGTGCCAGCAGTAAGCCCCTCGAGAATACGCAGTATTTT. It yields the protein CASSKPLENTQYF.